This TCR beta chain was observed in a study of neurological immune-mediated disorders. The V gene lost 1 base and the J gene lost 2 bases, with 14 bases spanning the gap. Germline assignment: CDR1 DFQATT and CDR2 SNEGSKA (reference sequence). This CDR3 spans 15 amino acids. This clonotype was seen ten or more times. MiXCR, applied by TCRdb to the 5' RACE reads, yields one record per CDR3 protein. The sample has tens of thousands of distinct CDR3 sequences, about 3% seen once. Sequencing was performed on PBMCs. The receptor was derived from a man in his forties or fifties with multiple sclerosis. The J gene is TRBJ1-1, the V gene TRBV20-1; D gene unclear. The DNA of the CDR3 is TGCAGTGCTAGAGTGTTGGGCAGTAGTAACACTGAAGCTTTCTTT. Translated: CSARVLGSSNTEAFF.